Listed below are T cell receptor beta chains from one sample, sequenced in a study of cytomegalovirus exposure and HLA in healthy donors. Measured with immunoSEQ multiplex PCR; TCRdb has only the in-frame clones, and not every one. Of some 120,000 clones listed, about 80% are singletons. Sequenced input: PBMCs. The receptor source for this set is a woman aged 18 to 35 in good health and CMV-seropositive. Each CDR3 is given with its conserved first and last residue. The D gene is left open where the match is weak. Clone size, where shown, is once, few, many, or a class for clones that have expanded.

-,-,13,TRBV6-1,TRBJ1-1,CASSVGGIAEAFF,TGTGCCAGCTCGGTAGGGGGTATCGCTGAAGCTTTCTTT
-,TRBD2,14,TRBV30,TRBJ2-1,CAWRRASGSNEQFF,TGTGCCTGGAGAAGGGCTAGCGGGAGCAATGAGCAGTTCTTC
-,-,16,TRBV5-6,TRBJ1-1,CASSLGYSGLDTEAFF,TGTGCCAGCAGCTTGGGGTATTCGGGACTGGACACTGAAGCTTTCTTT
-,-,15,TRBV15,TRBJ2-3,CATSGSGSATDTQYF,TGTGCCACCAGCGGTAGCGGTTCTGCCACAGATACGCAGTATTTT
-,TRBD2,14,TRBV15,TRBJ2-3,CATSSAGGADTQYF,TGTGCCACTTCCTCAGCGGGAGGGGCAGATACGCAGTATTTT
-,TRBD1,13,TRBV7-9,TRBJ1-5,CASSPGGLQPQHF,TGTGCCAGCAGTCCAGGGGGCCTTCAGCCCCAGCATTTT
-,-,12,TRBV11-1,TRBJ1-1,CASSLPANEAFF,TGTGCCAGCAGCCTCCCCGCGAATGAAGCTTTCTTT
-,TRBD1,16,TRBV5-1,TRBJ1-6,CASSEGAGGNNSPLHF,TGCGCCAGCAGCGAGGGGGCCGGCGGAAATAATTCACCCCTCCACTTT
-,TRBD2,15,TRBV5-4,TRBJ2-7,CASSRSTSGRTEQYF,TGTGCCAGCAGCCGGTCGACTAGCGGGAGGACCGAGCAGTACTTC
-,TRBD2,16,TRBV5-1,TRBJ2-5,CASSSGTSGVQETQYF,TGCGCCAGCAGCTCTGGGACTAGCGGGGTCCAAGAGACCCAGTACTTC
-,-,14,TRBV30,TRBJ2-2,CARRRWANSGELFF,TGTGCTAGGAGGAGGTGGGCGAATTCCGGGGAGCTGTTTTTT
-,TRBD2,18,TRBV5-6,TRBJ2-5,CASSAGLAGSGVMETQYF,TGTGCCAGCAGCGCGGGACTAGCGGGGTCGGGGGTGATGGAGACCCAGTACTTC
-,TRBD2,12,TRBV18,TRBJ2-1,CASSTSRGGLLF,TGTGCCAGCTCGACAAGCCGGGGGGGCCTCCTCTTC
-,-,16,TRBV5-5,TRBJ2-2,CASRETGPSNTGELFF,TGTGCCAGCAGGGAGACAGGACCCTCGAACACCGGGGAGCTGTTTTTT
-,TRBD2,16,TRBV5-1,TRBJ2-5,CASSLIGLAGGETQYF,TGCGCCAGCAGCCTAATCGGACTAGCGGGAGGCGAGACCCAGTACTTC
few,TRBD1,13,TRBV7-9,TRBJ2-7,CASSGDSRYEQYF,TGTGCCAGCAGCGGGGACAGCAGATACGAGCAGTACTTC
-,TRBD1,15,TRBV19,TRBJ1-1,CASSSSGTGYTEAFF,TGTGCCAGTAGTTCTTCCGGGACAGGGTACACTGAAGCTTTCTTT
-,TRBD2,16,TRBV7-3,TRBJ2-1,CASSPRTSGGYNEQFF,TGTGCCAGCAGCCCTCGGACTAGCGGGGGCTACAATGAGCAGTTCTTC
-,TRBD1,15,TRBV18,TRBJ1-2,CASSSITGEGDGYTF,TGTGCCAGCTCATCGATAACAGGGGAAGGGGATGGCTACACCTTC
-,TRBD1,13,TRBV6-5,TRBJ1-1,CASSYHRGVEAFF,TGTGCCAGCAGTTACCACAGGGGAGTTGAAGCTTTCTTT
-,TRBD2,15,TRBV7-3,TRBJ2-1,CASSPRTSGSNEQFF,TGTGCCAGCAGCCCCCGGACTAGCGGGAGCAATGAGCAGTTCTTC
-,TRBD2,15,TRBV7-9,TRBJ2-7,CASSRPGSGRIEQYF,TGTGCCAGCAGCCGACCGGGGAGCGGGAGGATCGAGCAGTACTTC
-,-,14,TRBV18,TRBJ1-1,CASSPRGMNTEAFF,TGTGCCAGCTCACCAAGGGGCATGAACACTGAAGCTTTCTTT
-,TRBD1,15,TRBV9,TRBJ1-4,CASSSGGGTGEKLFF,TGTGCCAGCAGCTCAGGGGGTGGAACAGGCGAAAAACTGTTTTTT
-,TRBD2,13,TRBV10-1,TRBJ2-7,CASSEWRGKGQYF,TGCGCCAGCAGTGAATGGCGGGGGAAAGGGCAGTACTTC
-,-,14,TRBV7-2,TRBJ1-2,CASSLGARPYGYTF,TGTGCCAGCAGCTTGGGGGCGCGTCCTTATGGCTACACCTTC
once,-,13,TRBV27,TRBJ2-5,CASSLPASQTQYF,TGTGCCAGCAGTTTACCCGCTAGCCAGACCCAGTACTTC
once,TRBD1,16,TRBV9,TRBJ1-4,CASSVAFGTGDEKLFF,TGTGCCAGCAGCGTAGCTTTTGGGACAGGGGATGAAAAACTGTTTTTT
-,-,12,TRBV7-6,TRBJ1-1,CASSPPGEGAFF,TGTGCCAGCAGCCCCCCCGGCGAGGGAGCTTTCTTT
once,TRBD2,15,TRBV7-3,TRBJ2-3,CASSPSGGGTDTQYF,TGTGCCAGCAGCCCATCGGGAGGAGGGACAGATACGCAGTATTTT
-,-,15,TRBV9,TRBJ1-4,CASSITEGGNEKLFF,TGTGCCAGCAGCATAACGGAGGGGGGGAATGAAAAACTGTTTTTT
-,TRBD1,15,TRBV2,TRBJ1-1,CASTGQGATNTEAFF,TGTGCCAGCACCGGACAGGGAGCAACCAACACTGAAGCTTTCTTT
once,-,16,TRBV28,TRBJ1-3,CASSLVTPLSGNTIYF,TGTGCCAGCAGTTTAGTTACACCGTTATCTGGAAACACCATATATTTT
-,-,13,TRBV7-2,TRBJ1-2,CASSLAAGYGYTF,TGTGCCAGCAGCTTAGCGGCAGGCTATGGCTACACCTTC
-,TRBD1,14,TRBV5-1,TRBJ2-5,CASSLTGGQEAQYF,TGCGCCAGCAGCCTAACAGGGGGCCAAGAGGCCCAGTACTTC
-,TRBD1,13,TRBV19,TRBJ1-1,CAPLDRPNTEAFF,TGTGCCCCTCTGGACAGGCCGAACACTGAAGCTTTCTTT